The 31 T cell receptor beta chains below come from one sample, sequenced in a study of blood T cell repertoires in COVID-19. This table comes from immunoSEQ multiplex PCR, and its TCRdb copy is limited to in-frame clones, with some not included. The data hold roughly 400,000 clones, with about 90% observed a single time. Material: PBMCs or T cells enriched from blood (not recorded which). Receptors originate from a woman aged 30 to 39 who had recovered from COVID-19.

V usage is TRBV19 and J usage is TRBJ1-6; D gene ambiguous. The CDR3 totals 16 residues. Germline V gives CDR1 LNHDA, CDR2 SQIVND (reference sequence). Trimming took off 4 bases at V and 0 bases at J, with 10 bases between the two ends. CDR3 sequence: CASSTLRSSYNSPLHF. The CDR3 nucleotides read TGTGCCAGTAGTACCCTACGGAGCTCCTATAATTCACCCCTCCACTTT. Complete variable domain (other parts from reference TRBV19 and TRBJ1-6): DGGITQSPKYLFRKEGQNVTLSCEQNLNHDAMYWYRQDPGQGLRLIYYSQIVNDFQKGDIAEGYSVSREKKESFPLTVTSAQKNPTAFYLCASSTLRSSYNSPLHFGNGTRLTVT.

This chain links TRBV2 with TRBJ1-1, with 7 bases aligning to TRBD1. J was trimmed by 0 bases and V by 6 bases; bases with no gene match: 10. CDR1 is SNHLY, CDR2 FYNNEI, per germline. The CDR3 covers 16 residues. The CDR3 nucleotides read TGTGCCAGCAGCCGTAATACACAGGGGATGAACACTGAAGCTTTCTTT. Its protein is CASSRNTQGMNTEAFF.

The chain uses TRBV13 and TRBJ2-5; possible D gene TRBD2, 6 bases. Trimming pared 5 bases from V and 4 bases from J, leaving 14 bases between. This CDR3 is built from 14 residues. The germline V gene has CDR1 PRHDT and CDR2 FYEKMQ (reference sequence). The CDR3 loop reads CASSQRRERETQYF. The CDR3 coding sequence is TGTGCCAGCAGCCAAAGGAGGGAGAGAGAGACCCAGTACTTC.

The V gene is TRBV12-3 or TRBV12-4, the J gene TRBJ1-2; TRBD1 might be the D (5 bases). The CDR3 has 13 residues. V lost 6 bases to trimming and J lost 4 bases, with 12 bases between them. CDR3 in amino acids: CASSPPGGYGYTF. The CDR3 coding sequence is TGTGCCAGCAGCCCCCCGGGGGGCTATGGCTACACCTTC.

The J gene is TRBJ1-5, the V gene TRBV6-7; 9 bases are a match to TRBD1. TRBV6-7 is labeled an ORF, and its function is uncertain. V was pared by 11 bases and J by 0 bases, with 14 bases of the junction left unmatched. There are 17 residues in the CDR3. The CDR3: CALRRTGDFLSNQPQHF. Here the CDR3 DNA reads TGTGCCCTCCGGAGGACAGGGGACTTCCTTAGCAATCAGCCCCAGCATTTT.

The chain has TRBV30 and TRBJ2-5; no definite D call. Trimming shortened V by 3 bases and J by 5 bases, and 10 bases separated the two germline ends. The CDR3 contains 12 residues. Germline V gene sequence: CDR1 GTSNPN, CDR2 SVGIG (reference sequence). DNA of the CDR3: TGTGCCTGGAGCAGCGCCTGGGAGACCCAGTACTTC. The encoded protein is CAWSSAWETQYF.

The chain couples TRBV7-9 to TRBJ2-7; D might be TRBD2 (5 bases). Germline V gene data show CDR1 as SEHNR and CDR2 as FQNEAQ (reference sequence). CDR3 length: 16 amino acids. V shed 5 bases and J shed 0 bases, with 17 bases lying between them. The CDR3 nucleotides are TGTGCCAGCAGCCGACGGGGAGAGTCAAGCTCCTACGAGCAGTACTTC. It is translated as CASSRRGESSSYEQYF. The variable domain in full, completed from reference TRBV7-9 and TRBJ2-7, reads DTGVSQNPRHKITKRGQNVTFRCDPISEHNRLYWYRQTLGQGPEFLTYFQNEAQLEKSRLLSDRFSAERPKGSFSTLEIQRTEQGDSAMYLCASSRRGESSSYEQYFGPGTRLTVT.

The rearrangement uses TRBV6-5 and TRBJ2-7, with 12 bases lining up with TRBD2. Losses at the gene ends were 5 bases for V and 6 bases for J; bases not matched to a gene: 5. This CDR3 region has 14 residues. CDR1 is MNHEY and CDR2 is SVGAGI in the germline V gene. In DNA form, the CDR3 reads TGTGCCAGCAGTCCTAGCGGGGGGGCAATCGAGCAGTACTTC. It is translated as CASSPSGGAIEQYF.

The chain uses TRBV5-1 and TRBJ1-1; a weak D match, TRBD1 (6 bases). The CDR3 has 12 residues. The V end lost 0 bases, the J end lost 11 bases, and 11 bases lay between the germline ends. Per the germline V gene, CDR1 is SGHRS and CDR2 is YFSETQ. The CDR3 DNA sequence: TGCGCCAGCAGCTTGGGTGGGGGCACTGCTTTCTTT. This translates into CASSLGGGTAFF.

The J gene is TRBJ1-1, the V gene TRBV19; D gene ambiguous. Trimming left V 8 bases short and J 3 bases short, with 13 bases between. The CDR3 spans 13 residues. Germline V lookup: CDR1 LNHDA, CDR2 SQIVND (reference sequence). Here the CDR3 DNA reads TGTGCCAGTGCTGTGCTGAGGGACACTGAAGCTTTCTTT. Its protein product is CASAVLRDTEAFF.

The sample holds one count of this clone. The gene calls are TRBV5-1 and TRBJ2-3; 10 positions agree with TRBD2. The ends lost 0 bases at V and 1 base at J; junction bases unmatched: 5. The germline CDR1 and CDR2 sequences are SGHRS and YFSETQ. The CDR3 sequence is 17 residues long. The CDR3 DNA is TGCGCCAGCAGCTTGGGCCTAGCGGGGGTCCGCACAGATACGCAGTATTTT. Amino acids: CASSLGLAGVRTDTQYF.

The chain joins TRBV4-1 to TRBJ2-4; TRBD2 agrees at 7 bases. The CDR3 length is 16 residues. The germline V gene has CDR1 MGHRA and CDR2 YSYEKL. The V and J ends lost 1 base and 5 bases, in that order; junction bases with no gene match: 8. The CDR3 region is CASSQGQGGLQNIQYF. CDR3 DNA sequence: TGCGCCAGCAGCCAAGGCCAGGGAGGGCTCCAAAACATTCAGTACTTC.

The V call is TRBV3-1 (or the pseudogene TRBV3-2), the J call TRBJ2-7; D perhaps matches TRBD2 (5 bases). The length of the CDR3 is 16 residues. The germline V gene has CDR1 LGHDT and CDR2 YNNKEL (reference sequence). The germline V and J ends were trimmed by 1 base and 2 bases, with 15 bases remaining between them. CDR3 sequence reads: CASSQAGQRTPYEQYF. For the CDR3, the DNA is TGTGCCAGCAGCCAAGCCGGTCAGCGGACCCCCTACGAGCAGTACTTC.

This clone has ten or more counts. Other DNA sequences in the same sample also yield this CDR3. V is TRBV20-1 and J is TRBJ2-5; D gene ambiguous. Deletions cut 3 bases from V and 3 bases from J, with 5 bases between. Germline-derived CDR1 and CDR2 are DFQATT and SNEGSKA (reference sequence). The length of the CDR3 is 11 residues. DNA of the CDR3: TGCAGTGCTAGTCCAAAAGAGACCCAGTACTTC. It codes for CSASPKETQYF.

This rearrangement joins TRBV2 to TRBJ1-1; D perhaps matches TRBD1 (5 bases). The CDR3 runs 15 residues. Trimming took off 2 bases at V and 0 bases at J, with 10 bases between the two ends. The germline V gene encodes CDR1 SNHLY and CDR2 FYNNEI. In DNA, the CDR3 is TGTGCCAGCAGTGAACAGGGCTCGATGAACACTGAAGCTTTCTTT. Protein sequence: CASSEQGSMNTEAFF.

This clone has a handful of counts. The CDR3 DNA reads TGTGCCAGCAGTGAAGCGCTTATCGGGGGAGGGGAAGCTTTCTTT. Translating gives CASSEALIGGGEAFF. The chain is built from TRBV2 and TRBJ1-1; possible D gene TRBD1, 5 bases. CDR1 is SNHLY and CDR2 is FYNNEI in the germline V gene. V lost 0 bases, J lost 8 bases, and 16 bases lay in between. This CDR3 contains 15 residues.

The chain carries TRBV10-3 and TRBJ2-7; 9 nucleotides agree with TRBD1. The CDR3 spans 15 residues. V shed 5 bases, J shed 0 bases, and the junction held 5 bases outside the gene matches. In germline, CDR1 is ENHRY, CDR2 SYGVKD. The CDR3 DNA reads TGTGCCATCAGTCTGGGACAGGGAGGCTCCTACGAGCAGTACTTC. This translates into CAISLGQGGSYEQYF.

The V call is TRBV19, the J call TRBJ1-2; D is unresolved. V was shortened by 4 bases and J by 7 bases, with 10 bases between the two germline ends. CDR3 length: 12 amino acids. Germline assignment: CDR1 LNHDA and CDR2 SQIVND (reference sequence). The CDR3: CASSTREFGYTF. The CDR3 DNA reads TGTGCCAGTAGTACTAGGGAGTTTGGCTACACCTTC.

The V gene is TRBV24-1, the J gene TRBJ1-6; D is ambiguous. Germline CDR1 and CDR2: KGHDR and SFDVKD. Trimming removed 9 bases from V and 7 bases from J, with 3 bases in between. The CDR3 covers 10 residues. The CDR3 DNA is TGTGCCACCCCAAATTCACCCCTCCACTTT. The encoded protein is CATPNSPLHF.

The chain employs TRBV5-1 and TRBJ1-5; 9 bases line up with TRBD1. V shed 0 bases, J shed 6 bases, and the junction held 10 bases outside the gene matches. This CDR3 is 17 amino acids long. The germline CDR1 and CDR2 sequences are SGHRS and YFSETQ. CDR3 loop: CASSLAPDRGMSQPQHF. The CDR3 DNA is TGCGCCAGCAGCTTGGCCCCCGACAGGGGGATGAGTCAGCCCCAGCATTTT. Full variable domain (missing parts from reference TRBV5-1 and TRBJ1-5): KAGVTQTPRYLIKTRGQQVTLSCSPISGHRSVSWYQQTPGQGLQFLFEYFSETQRNKGNFPGRFSGRQFSNSRSEMNVSTLELGDSALYLCASSLAPDRGMSQPQHFGDGTRLSIL.

The chain links TRBV7-3 to TRBJ2-3; D might be TRBD2 (5 bases). The germline V gene encodes CDR1 SGHTA and CDR2 FQGTGA. V was pared by 5 bases and J by 6 bases, with 18 bases between. The CDR3 covers 15 residues. This CDR3 is CASSPSPGLFDTQYF. CDR3 DNA sequence: TGTGCCAGCAGCCCATCCCCCGGACTCTTTGATACGCAGTATTTT.

The J gene is TRBJ1-5, the V gene TRBV29-1; possible D gene TRBD1, 6 bases. Germline assignment: CDR1 SQVTM and CDR2 ANQGSEA. The V end was cut by 6 bases, the J end by 6 bases, with 18 bases between. The CDR3 covers 14 residues. The CDR3 bases are TGCAGCGTCCTGGGACACGGGTCTGGTCAGCCCCAGCATTTT. It encodes CSVLGHGSGQPQHF.

The rearrangement links TRBV6-2 or TRBV6-3 to TRBJ1-2, with 7 bases fitting TRBD1. V shed 4 bases, J shed 8 bases, and the junction held 7 bases outside the gene matches. This CDR3 comprises 13 residues. From germline, CDR1 is MNHEY and CDR2 SVGEGT. The CDR3 sequence: CASSWTGQFGYTF. The CDR3, as DNA: TGTGCCAGCAGTTGGACGGGACAGTTCGGCTACACCTTC.

The CDR3 spells CASGNKPMLAGDSYEQYF. Written as DNA, the CDR3 is TGTGCTAGTGGTAATAAACCCATGCTAGCGGGGGATTCCTACGAGCAGTACTTC. V and J are TRBV12-5 and TRBJ2-7; TRBD2 aligns across 10 bases. CDR1 is LGHNT, CDR2 FRNRAP, per germline. This CDR3 spans 18 amino acids. After removal of 5 bases from V and 1 base from J, the junction contained 14 bases not matched to a gene. Full variable domain (remainder filled in from reference TRBV12-5 and TRBJ2-7): DARVTQTPRHKVTEMGQEVTMRCQPILGHNTVFWYRQTMMQGLELLAYFRNRAPLDDSGMPKDRFSAEMPDATLATLKIQPSEPRDSAVYFCASGNKPMLAGDSYEQYFGPGTRLTVT.

This clone was detected a few times. The chain combines TRBV2 with TRBJ1-4, with a possible D match to TRBD1 (5 bases). The V gene's germline CDR1 is SNHLY and CDR2 FYNNEI. This CDR3 has 13 residues. Trimming removed 3 bases at V and 7 bases at J, with 9 bases between. The CDR3 here is CASSEEGREKLFF. The CDR3 DNA follows: TGTGCCAGCAGTGAGGAGGGGCGTGAAAAACTGTTTTTT.

The chain is built from TRBV2 and TRBJ2-2; 7 bases map to TRBD1. Germline loops: CDR1 SNHLY, CDR2 FYNNEI. The CDR3 extends over 12 amino acids. V lost 5 bases and J lost 6; bases outside the gene matches: 0. The CDR3 DNA reads TGTGCCAGCAGTCAGGGGGCCGGGGAGCTGTTTTTT. The encoded protein is CASSQGAGELFF.

J is TRBJ1-2 and V is TRBV2, with TRBD1 identical over 7 bases. V lost 4 bases, J lost 3 bases, and 2 bases stayed unmatched. Germline CDR1 SNHLY, CDR2 FYNNEI. CDR3 length equals 13 residues. The CDR3 coding sequence is TGTGCCAGCAGTGCTACAGGGGACTATGGCTACACCTTC. Protein product: CASSATGDYGYTF.

V is TRBV24-1 and J is TRBJ1-5; 7 bases fit TRBD1. The germline gives CDR1 KGHDR, CDR2 SFDVKD. J lost 3 bases, V lost 6 bases, and 4 bases had no gene match. CDR3 length: 14 residues. The CDR3 DNA sequence: TGTGCCACCAGTCAGACAGGGATCAATCAGCCCCAGCATTTT. It translates to CATSQTGINQPQHF.

This clone was seen only once. The J gene is TRBJ2-1, the V gene TRBV7-2; TRBD2 matches at 8 bases. The CDR3 is 17 amino acids. Germline V gene data show CDR1 as SGHTA and CDR2 as FQGNSA. The V and J ends lost 2 bases and 4 bases, in that order; junction bases with no gene match: 10. For the CDR3, the DNA is TGTGCCAGCAGCTTATCTTTTCTAGCGGGCGGGTACAATGAGCAGTTCTTC. Residues: CASSLSFLAGGYNEQFF.

This chain connects TRBV28 to TRBJ2-1; the D gene is possibly TRBD2 (5 bases). Germline CDR1 reads MDHEN; CDR2 reads SYDVKM. Trimming took off 1 base at V and 2 bases at J, with 15 bases between the two ends. The CDR3 spans 17 residues. CDR3 amino acids: CASSLSSEASPYNEQFF. The CDR3 DNA sequence: TGTGCCAGCAGTTTATCGTCAGAGGCTAGCCCCTACAATGAGCAGTTCTTC.

This rearrangement joins TRBV27 to TRBJ2-7, with 8 bases fitting TRBD2. Germline CDR1 MNHEY, CDR2 SMNVEV (reference sequence). V shed 6 bases, J shed 9 bases, and the junction held 10 bases outside the gene matches. CDR3 size: 13 residues. In nucleotides, the CDR3 is TGTGCCAGCAGAAACGGGGGGGTTCGGCGGCAGTACTTC. It yields the protein CASRNGGVRRQYF.